This TCR beta chain was sequenced for a study of identifying expanded T cells in peripheral blood. During the collection period, no donor immune events like infections were recorded. Points on this clone: Its antigen is unidentified.

Germline V gene lookup returns CDR1 SGHRS and CDR2 YFSETQ. The length of the CDR3 is 17 residues. After removal of 5 bases from V and 0 bases from J, the junction contained 8 bases not matched to a gene. This table comes from immunoSEQ multiplex PCR, and its TCRdb copy is limited to in-frame clones, with some not included. The sample has about 86,000 clones; 85% are singletons. Study-level points and caveats: Technical replicates showed around 1.1 changed clones; approximately 2 weeks approximately 15; four weeks 19.

The receptor comes from a person aged 18 to 70 in good health. The chain has TRBV5-1 and TRBJ2-6; 7 nucleotides agree with TRBD2. Sequenced input: blood. Here the CDR3 DNA reads TGCGCCAGCAGTCAGGGACTAACGAACTCTGGGGCCAACGTCCTGACTTTC. Translation gives CASSQGLTNSGANVLTF.